This is a list of T cell receptor beta chains from one sample in a study of blood T cells in healthy people across ages. TCRdb re-called the 5' RACE reads with MiXCR, one entry per CDR3 protein. The sample shows fewer than 2,000,000 distinct CDR3 sequences, roughly two fifths of them seen only once. The source material was blood. The receptors derive from a human donor in good health. The CDR3 runs from the conserved cysteine through the conserved F or W. The D gene is left open where the match is weak. For some rows the clone size is stated as once, few or many, or as a class when expanded; others skip it.

J gene: TRBJ1-2
clone size: .
D gene: .
V gene: TRBV6-1
CDR3 DNA: TGTGCCAGCAGTGAAGCTTATTATCACAGAGGGAACTATGGCTACACCTTC
CDR3 protein: CASSEAYYHRGNYGYTF

J gene: TRBJ2-5
clone size: few
D gene: .
V gene: TRBV7-2
CDR3 DNA: TGTGCCAGCAGCTTATTCCTCTCCGCTAAAGAGACCCAGTACTTC
CDR3 protein: CASSLFLSAKETQYF

J gene: TRBJ2-7
clone size: few
D gene: .
V gene: TRBV6-2/TRBV6-3
CDR3 DNA: TGTGCCAGCAGTATTCGACAGGATCTGGCTCAGTACTTC
CDR3 protein: CASSIRQDLAQYF

J gene: TRBJ2-3
clone size: few
D gene: TRBD2
V gene: TRBV4-3
CDR3 DNA: TGCGCCAGCAGCCAAGGACTAGCGGTGACCTACACAGATACGCAGTATTTT
CDR3 protein: CASSQGLAVTYTDTQYF

J gene: TRBJ1-1
clone size: once
D gene: .
V gene: TRBV19
CDR3 DNA: TGTGCCACTAAACAGATCCGTGGCACTGAAGCTTTCTTT
CDR3 protein: CATKQIRGTEAFF

J gene: TRBJ2-7
clone size: .
D gene: TRBD2
V gene: TRBV3-1
CDR3 DNA: TGTGCCAGCAGCCATCCCGGGGGGGTTTACGAGCAGTACTTC
CDR3 protein: CASSHPGGVYEQYF

J gene: TRBJ2-1
clone size: few
D gene: .
V gene: TRBV4-2
CDR3 DNA: TGTGCCAGCAGTTCTTCTCCCCCCAGGGGCAATGAGCAGTTCTTC
CDR3 protein: CASSSSPPRGNEQFF

J gene: TRBJ1-1
clone size: .
D gene: TRBD1
V gene: TRBV11-1
CDR3 DNA: TGTGCCAGCAGCTTAGCGGACCGGGACAGGTGGCTCTTT
CDR3 protein: CASSLADRDRWLF

J gene: TRBJ2-3
clone size: .
D gene: .
V gene: TRBV12-3/TRBV12-4
CDR3 DNA: TGTGCCAGCAGTTTAGAAAGGGAAGCGGTGTTAATGGGTACGCAGTATTTT
CDR3 protein: CASSLEREAVLMGTQYF

J gene: TRBJ2-7
clone size: few
D gene: .
V gene: TRBV12-3/TRBV12-4
CDR3 DNA: TGTGCCAGCAGTTTTGAAACCCACAGAGGCTACGAGCAGTACTTC
CDR3 protein: CASSFETHRGYEQYF

J gene: TRBJ2-2
clone size: .
D gene: TRBD2
V gene: TRBV4-3
CDR3 DNA: TGCGCCAGCAGCCATAGCGGGGGGCTCGACACCGGGGAGCTGTTTTTT
CDR3 protein: CASSHSGGLDTGELFF

J gene: TRBJ1-5
clone size: .
D gene: .
V gene: TRBV5-5
CDR3 DNA: TGTGCCAGCAGCCCAGACCAGGGAGGACAGCCCCAGCATTTT
CDR3 protein: CASSPDQGGQPQHF

J gene: TRBJ1-2
clone size: .
D gene: TRBD1
V gene: TRBV5-1
CDR3 DNA: TGCGCCAGCAGACGAGGGACAGAAGGAACCTATGGCTACACCTTC
CDR3 protein: CASRRGTEGTYGYTF

J gene: TRBJ2-1
clone size: .
D gene: .
V gene: TRBV3-1
CDR3 DNA: TGTGCCAGCAGTCGGATAGGGGATGAGCAGTTCTTC
CDR3 protein: CASSRIGDEQFF

J gene: TRBJ2-1
clone size: few
D gene: .
V gene: TRBV11-2
CDR3 DNA: TGTGCCAGCAGCTTCCACCCGGCCCCCTCGTACAATGAGCAGTTCTTC
CDR3 protein: CASSFHPAPSYNEQFF

J gene: TRBJ2-1
clone size: few
D gene: TRBD1
V gene: TRBV4-1
CDR3 DNA: TGCGCCAGCAGCCAAGAACACAGGGGAAGTTACAATGAGCAGTTCTTC
CDR3 protein: CASSQEHRGSYNEQFF

J gene: TRBJ2-1
clone size: .
D gene: TRBD2
V gene: TRBV7-2
CDR3 DNA: TGTGCCAGCAGCTTATTGGCGGGAGGGCCGCTCTCTGAGCAGTTCTTC
CDR3 protein: CASSLLAGGPLSEQFF

J gene: TRBJ2-7
clone size: .
D gene: .
V gene: TRBV7-2
CDR3 DNA: TGTGCCAGCAGCCCCGGCGTCTTCCGGGAGCAGTACTTC
CDR3 protein: CASSPGVFREQYF

J gene: TRBJ1-3
clone size: .
D gene: .
V gene: TRBV20-1
CDR3 DNA: TGCAGTGCCAGATTGGCAGCTGGAAACACCATATATTTT
CDR3 protein: CSARLAAGNTIYF

J gene: TRBJ2-3
clone size: few
D gene: .
V gene: TRBV20-1
CDR3 DNA: TGCAGTGCTTCCTCCGCAGGTACTAGCACAGATACGCAGTATTTT
CDR3 protein: CSASSAGTSTDTQYF

J gene: TRBJ2-3
clone size: .
D gene: .
V gene: TRBV19
CDR3 DNA: TGTGCCAGTAGCATGAGGGGTTTTCCAGATACGCAGTATTTT
CDR3 protein: CASSMRGFPDTQYF

J gene: TRBJ1-5
clone size: .
D gene: .
V gene: TRBV20-1
CDR3 DNA: TGCAGTGCCGCCGGGACATTTAATCAGCCCCAGCATTTT
CDR3 protein: CSAAGTFNQPQHF

J gene: TRBJ2-7
clone size: few
D gene: TRBD1
V gene: TRBV12-3/TRBV12-4
CDR3 DNA: TGTGCCAGCAATCTGACCGGGACAGGGGGCAACGAGCAGTACTTC
CDR3 protein: CASNLTGTGGNEQYF

J gene: TRBJ1-5
clone size: .
D gene: .
V gene: TRBV5-6
CDR3 DNA: TGTGCCGGCAGCTTGGCGGCCAGGGTGGGTCAGCCCCAGCATTTT
CDR3 protein: CAGSLAARVGQPQHF

J gene: TRBJ2-2
clone size: .
D gene: .
V gene: TRBV4-3
CDR3 DNA: TGCGCCAGCAGCCAAGATTTAGGGCCAGGACCCGGGGAGCTGTTTTTT
CDR3 protein: CASSQDLGPGPGELFF

J gene: TRBJ2-3
clone size: few
D gene: TRBD2
V gene: TRBV12-5
CDR3 DNA: TGTGCTAGTGGTTTGGTTACCTCTAGCGGGGGCACAGATACGCAGTATTTT
CDR3 protein: CASGLVTSSGGTDTQYF

J gene: TRBJ2-7
clone size: few
D gene: TRBD1
V gene: TRBV12-3/TRBV12-4
CDR3 DNA: TGTGCCAGCAGTCCCTGGACAGGGGGGCCCTACGAGCAGTACTTC
CDR3 protein: CASSPWTGGPYEQYF

J gene: TRBJ2-3
clone size: few
D gene: TRBD2
V gene: TRBV7-8
CDR3 DNA: TGTGCCAGCAGCTTAATCTTGGGACTAGCGGTAGATACGCAGTATTTT
CDR3 protein: CASSLILGLAVDTQYF

J gene: TRBJ1-3
clone size: .
D gene: .
V gene: TRBV24-1
CDR3 DNA: TGTGCCACCAGTGAGACCGGAAACACCATATATTTT
CDR3 protein: CATSETGNTIYF

J gene: TRBJ2-3
clone size: few
D gene: TRBD1
V gene: TRBV27
CDR3 DNA: TGTGCCAGCAGTTTGCAGGGGGTGGCAGATACGCAGTATTTT
CDR3 protein: CASSLQGVADTQYF

J gene: TRBJ1-4
clone size: few
D gene: TRBD1
V gene: TRBV7-2
CDR3 DNA: TGTGCCAGCAGCGCCTACAGGGGTTATGAAAAACTGTTTTTT
CDR3 protein: CASSAYRGYEKLFF

J gene: TRBJ2-1
clone size: .
D gene: TRBD2
V gene: TRBV19
CDR3 DNA: TGTGCCAGTAGTATACAGCTAGCGGCAGAGGATGAGCAGTTCTTC
CDR3 protein: CASSIQLAAEDEQFF

J gene: TRBJ2-7
clone size: .
D gene: TRBD2
V gene: TRBV5-4
CDR3 DNA: TGTGCCAGCAGCTCGGGACTATCAGGCGAGCAGTACTTC
CDR3 protein: CASSSGLSGEQYF

J gene: TRBJ1-1
clone size: .
D gene: .
V gene: TRBV9
CDR3 DNA: TGTGCCAGCAGCGTAGGTCCTCGCACTGAAGCTTTCTTT
CDR3 protein: CASSVGPRTEAFF

J gene: TRBJ1-2
clone size: .
D gene: .
V gene: TRBV12-3/TRBV12-4
CDR3 DNA: TGTGCCAGCAGTCCAACCATCTATGGCTACACCTTC
CDR3 protein: CASSPTIYGYTF

J gene: TRBJ2-5
clone size: .
D gene: TRBD2
V gene: TRBV24-1
CDR3 DNA: TGTGCCACCAGTGATACCGGACTAGCGGGGGAGACCCAGTACTTC
CDR3 protein: CATSDTGLAGETQYF

J gene: TRBJ1-2
clone size: .
D gene: .
V gene: TRBV20-1
CDR3 DNA: TGCAGTGCTCGTCCAGGGCAACTTCAAGGGTATGGCTACACCTTC
CDR3 protein: CSARPGQLQGYGYTF

J gene: TRBJ2-7
clone size: .
D gene: TRBD2
V gene: TRBV18
CDR3 DNA: TGTGCCAGCTCCCCCCGGCTAGCGGGGGAATACGAGCAGTACTTC
CDR3 protein: CASSPRLAGEYEQYF

J gene: TRBJ1-1
clone size: once
D gene: .
V gene: TRBV24-1
CDR3 DNA: TGTGCCACCAGCGACAGGTACACTGAAGCTTTCTTT
CDR3 protein: CATSDRYTEAFF

J gene: TRBJ2-3
clone size: many
D gene: .
V gene: TRBV12-3/TRBV12-4
CDR3 DNA: TGTGCCATCCGCGGGGGCGCCCATCTCACAGATACGCAGTATTTT
CDR3 protein: CAIRGGAHLTDTQYF

J gene: TRBJ1-5
clone size: few
D gene: .
V gene: TRBV20-1
CDR3 DNA: TGCAGTGCCGGGGGTAGGGGAGGTTATAGCAATCAGCCCCAGCATTTT
CDR3 protein: CSAGGRGGYSNQPQHF

J gene: TRBJ1-1
clone size: few
D gene: .
V gene: TRBV12-3/TRBV12-4
CDR3 DNA: TGTGCCAGCAGTTTCTCGGGAAGCAACACTGAAGCTTTCTTT
CDR3 protein: CASSFSGSNTEAFF

J gene: TRBJ2-7
clone size: .
D gene: .
V gene: TRBV4-2
CDR3 DNA: TGTGCCAGCAGCCAAGAGGGCCGTCTGCAGGGGCCATACGAGCAGTACTTC
CDR3 protein: CASSQEGRLQGPYEQYF

J gene: TRBJ2-3
clone size: few
D gene: .
V gene: TRBV20-1
CDR3 DNA: TGCAGTGCTAAAAGACCCCACACAGATACGCAGTATTTT
CDR3 protein: CSAKRPHTDTQYF

J gene: TRBJ2-7
clone size: .
D gene: .
V gene: TRBV6-5
CDR3 DNA: TGTGCCAGCAGCTACTCGAGACCAGACTCCTACGAGCAGTACTTC
CDR3 protein: CASSYSRPDSYEQYF